This T cell receptor beta chain is from a study of T cells after yellow fever vaccination. One entry per CDR3 protein, called by TCRdb with MiXCR from the 5' RACE reads. Of roughly 500,000 distinct CDR3 sequences listed, roughly 19% are singletons. This clonotype was counted between two and nine times. Antigen: not known. General study points: Contamination by abundant bulk-population clonotypes could be present in FACS-sorted repertoires.

The germline CDR1 and CDR2 sequences are MNHEY and SMNVEV (reference sequence). V was clipped by 0 bases and J by 6 bases; unmatched bases: 7. This CDR3 spans 16 amino acids. The sequence was obtained from a man younger than 40 who received the YFV17D yellow fever vaccine. The chain employs TRBV27 and TRBJ2-1; 8 bases are a match to TRBD1. Here the sequenced sample was PBMCs, taken 15 days after the yellow fever booster vaccination. The CDR3 spells CASSLSQGARGNEQFF. The DNA of the CDR3 is TGTGCCAGCAGTTTATCGCAGGGGGCGCGAGGCAATGAGCAGTTCTTC.